Below are 25 T cell receptor beta chains sequenced from a single sample in a study of blood T cell repertoires in COVID-19 (TCRdb year 2020). The library was made by the immunoSEQ multiplex PCR assay. TCRdb took this table from immuneACCESS and kept in-frame rearrangements with V and J called. Such tables lack part of the clones; where checked against another copy, unresolved V genes explain under half of the gap, and the rest is unexplained. The sample has 150,000 to 200,000 clones on record, roughly nine tenths of them singletons. The ten top clones hold around a fifth of the sample. Sequencing input: peripheral blood. Receptor source: a man aged 60 to 75 with active or convalescent COVID-19.

The chain carries TRBV2 and TRBJ2-7; D remains ambiguous. CDR3 length equals 13 residues. Trimming took 0 bases from V and 6 from J, leaving 9 bases between them. CDR1 is SNHLY, CDR2 FYNNEI, per germline. This CDR3 is CASSEARLGEQYF. The CDR3 nucleotides read TGTGCCAGCAGTGAAGCGAGACTCGGCGAGCAGTACTTC.

V gene TRBV6-6 combines with J gene TRBJ2-5; 12 bases align to TRBD2. The CDR3 spans 15 residues. Germline CDR1 is MNHNY and CDR2 is SVGAGI (reference sequence). J lost 5 bases, V lost 4 bases, and 5 bases had no gene match. CDR3 nucleotide sequence: TGTGCCAGCAGTTTGCCTAGCGGGGGGGCTGAGACCCAGTACTTC. This sequence encodes CASSLPSGGAETQYF.

The chain is built from TRBV29-1 and TRBJ1-2, with D maybe TRBD1 (6 bases). CDR1 and CDR2 from the germline V gene are SQVTM and ANQGSEA. V gave up 4 bases and J gave up 7 bases, with 19 bases separating them. The CDR3 totals 14 residues. This CDR3 is CSVVSSGGSSGYTF. CDR3 DNA sequence: TGCAGCGTTGTATCATCGGGGGGCTCGTCTGGCTACACCTTC.

This clone was counted a single time. CDR3 coding DNA: TGTGCCAGCAGCCAGTCAAGTGTCGACTATGGCTACACCTTC. Translated, it gives CASSQSSVDYGYTF. V gene TRBV5-4 combines with J gene TRBJ1-2; D remains unclear. Between the trimmed V and J ends, which lost 4 bases and 3 bases, there was a span of 13 bases. Germline V gene lookup returns CDR1 SGHNT and CDR2 YYREEE (reference sequence). The CDR3 is 14 amino acids.

The V and J genes are TRBV6-6 and TRBJ1-1, with 7 bases lining up with TRBD1. Losses at the gene ends were 7 bases for V and 8 bases for J; bases not matched to a gene: 7. In germline, CDR1 is MNHNY, CDR2 SVGAGI (reference sequence). The CDR3 consists of 12 residues. CDR3 nucleotide sequence: TGTGCCAGCACCAGCCGGGACAGAGAAGCTTTCTTT. Amino acids: CASTSRDREAFF.

This chain connects TRBV18 to TRBJ1-3, with a possible D match to TRBD1 (6 bases). Germline assignment: CDR1 KGHSH and CDR2 LQKENI. The CDR3 runs 15 residues. V lost 3 bases and J 1 base, leaving 10 bases between the germline ends. CDR3 DNA: TGTGCCAGCTCACCGTTGGACAGTTCTGGAAACACCATATATTTT. Protein product: CASSPLDSSGNTIYF.

The CDR3: CASSLAGGDYGYTF. The CDR3 DNA reads TGTGCCAGCAGCTTGGCAGGGGGTGACTATGGCTACACCTTC. The chain couples TRBV9 to TRBJ1-2, with 7 bases matching TRBD1. Germline CDR1 is SGDLS and CDR2 is YYNGEE. This CDR3 has 14 amino acids. J gave up 3 bases and V 4 bases, and 6 bases lay outside the gene matches.

The rearrangement joins TRBV27 to TRBJ1-1, with D possibly TRBD1 on 5 matching bases. V was cut by 4 bases and J by 5 bases, with 11 bases left in between. Germline CDR1 is MNHEY and CDR2 is SMNVEV (reference sequence). The CDR3 loop spans 13 amino acids. The CDR3 nucleotides read TGTGCCAGCAGTTCCCTCCAGGGAACTGAAGCTTTCTTT. Amino acids: CASSSLQGTEAFF.

The chain employs TRBV19 and TRBJ1-1; 7 positions agree with TRBD1. Germline CDR1 and CDR2: LNHDA and SQIVND (reference sequence). V was pared by 5 bases and J by 0 bases, with 3 bases of the junction left unmatched. The CDR3 runs to 14 residues. The CDR3 loop reads CASSVDRVNTEAFF. In DNA, the CDR3 is TGTGCCAGTAGTGTCGACAGGGTGAACACTGAAGCTTTCTTT.

This chain links TRBV19 with TRBJ1-2; D is unresolved. Germline V gene data show CDR1 as LNHDA and CDR2 as SQIVND (reference sequence). V was cut by 3 bases and J by 0 bases, with 14 bases left in between. The CDR3 consists of 16 residues. As DNA, the CDR3 is TGTGCCAGTAGTATCACGGGTGGCCCTTCTAACTATGGCTACACCTTC. Protein product: CASSITGGPSNYGYTF.

The rearrangement joins TRBV11-2 to TRBJ2-4; 8 positions agree with TRBD1. Germline-derived CDR1 and CDR2 are SGHAT and FQNNGV. The CDR3 loop spans 15 amino acids. J lost 3 bases, V lost 5 bases, and 6 bases had no gene match. CDR3 region: CASSPNRGYKNIQYF. The CDR3 DNA reads as TGTGCCAGCAGCCCTAACAGGGGGTACAAAAACATTCAGTACTTC.

This clone was observed a few times. The CDR3 reads CASSPRGGSGNTIYF. For the CDR3, the DNA is TGTGCCAGCAGTCCTAGGGGGGGCTCCGGAAACACCATATATTTT. The rearrangement uses TRBV2 and TRBJ1-3, with D possibly being TRBD1 (6 bases). Germline V gene lookup returns CDR1 SNHLY and CDR2 FYNNEI. Trimming left V 5 bases short and J 4 bases short, with 15 bases between. This CDR3 is built from 15 residues.

V gene TRBV6-5 combines with J gene TRBJ1-2; tentatively, D is TRBD1 (6 bases). The CDR3 covers 14 residues. Trimming removed 2 bases at V and 7 bases at J, with 14 bases between. Germline-derived CDR1 and CDR2 are MNHEY and SVGAGI. Here the CDR3 DNA reads TGTGCCAGCAGTTACGCGTCGGGGGGCGGTGGCTACACCTTC. Translated: CASSYASGGGGYTF.

This chain uses TRBV11-2 with TRBJ1-3; 9 nucleotides line up with TRBD1. Unmatched junction bases numbered 19, after V lost 6 bases and J lost 4 bases. Germline V gene sequence: CDR1 SGHAT, CDR2 FQNNGV. The CDR3 runs to 19 residues. CDR3 sequence: CASSPPGGQGNLRGNTIYF. Here the CDR3 DNA reads TGTGCCAGCAGTCCCCCCGGGGGACAGGGCAACCTCCGGGGAAACACCATATATTTT.

The chain combines TRBV5-6 with TRBJ1-2; D perhaps matches TRBD1 (5 bases). The V gene lost 1 base and the J gene lost 1 base, with 11 bases spanning the gap. CDR1 SGHDT and CDR2 YYEEEE come from the germline V gene. This CDR3 is 15 amino acids long. The DNA for the CDR3 is TGTGCCAGCAGCTTGAGTGACAGACTTAACTATGGCTACACCTTC. Translation gives CASSLSDRLNYGYTF.

The rearrangement links TRBV18 to TRBJ2-2; 8 bases align to TRBD1. J lost 2 bases, V lost 4 bases, and 6 bases had no gene match. The CDR3 has 16 residues. Germline V gives CDR1 KGHSH, CDR2 LQKENI. The CDR3 bases are TGTGCCAGCTCACAATACGGACAGGGAAACACCGGGGAGCTGTTTTTT. This codes for CASSQYGQGNTGELFF.

The chain links TRBV25-1 to TRBJ2-5, with D unresolved. The CDR3 has 15 amino acids. The V gene's germline CDR1 is MGHDK and CDR2 SYGVNS. Trimming stripped 3 bases from V and 3 bases from J, with 14 bases between. CDR3 DNA sequence: TGTGCCAGCAGTGAGAGTAGGCAGGAAGAAGAGACCCAGTACTTC. It yields the protein CASSESRQEEETQYF.

This chain uses TRBV29-1 with TRBJ2-5, with 8 bases aligning to TRBD2. CDR3 length: 15 amino acids. J lost 1 base, V lost 7 bases, and 11 bases had no gene match. Germline V gene lookup returns CDR1 SQVTM and CDR2 ANQGSEA. The CDR3 sequence: CSASSGTSIQETQYF. For the CDR3, the DNA is TGCAGCGCCTCCTCCGGGACTAGTATCCAAGAGACCCAGTACTTC.

This clone was detected only once. This chain uses TRBV12-5 with TRBJ2-1; a possible D gene is TRBD1 (7 bases). The CDR3 is 15 residues long. V was pared by 5 bases and J by 5 bases, with 16 bases between. Germline V CDR1 and CDR2: LGHNT, FRNRAP. The CDR3 region has the DNA TGTGCTAGTGGTCCGGGGGACAGCCCCAACAATGAGCAGTTCTTC. It codes for CASGPGDSPNNEQFF.

The rearrangement links TRBV4-1 to TRBJ2-3; 14 nucleotides agree with TRBD2. V lost 4 bases and J lost 4; bases outside the gene matches: 7. This CDR3 spans 17 amino acids. CDR1 is MGHRA, CDR2 YSYEKL, per germline. In DNA, the CDR3 is TGCGCCAGCAGCCGACGACTAGCGGGGGGGCGGTCAGATACGCAGTATTTT. Its protein is CASSRRLAGGRSDTQYF.

This clone has a handful of counts. J is TRBJ2-7 and V is TRBV10-1; D gene unclear. Germline V gene data show CDR1 as WNHNN and CDR2 as SYGVQD (reference sequence). This CDR3 has 18 residues. The V end was cut by 10 bases, the J end by 1 base, with 29 bases between. The CDR3 region has the DNA TGCGCCACCCACGAGGCCTTCAATAGTTTTAACCATTCCTACGAGCAGTACTTC. Its protein product is CATHEAFNSFNHSYEQYF.

This clone was seen a single time. The rearrangement links TRBV29-1 to TRBJ2-7; D perhaps matches TRBD1 (6 bases). CDR1 is SQVTM and CDR2 is ANQGSEA in the germline V gene. Trimming took 1 base from V and 6 from J, leaving 22 bases between them. This CDR3 is built from 16 residues. The CDR3 reads CSVEVDIAQGYCEQYF. CDR3 in DNA: TGCAGCGTTGAAGTTGATATCGCACAGGGATATTGCGAGCAGTACTTC.

This clone was counted a single time. This chain joins TRBV11-3 and TRBJ2-2; D is undetermined. Trimming cost V 5 bases and J 3 bases, with 13 bases left between them. This CDR3 has 15 residues. Germline values: CDR1 SGHNT, CDR2 YENEEA. CDR3 nucleotides: TGTGCCAGCAGCCTAGGGTGGAGTGACACCGGGGAGCTGTTTTTT. Its protein is CASSLGWSDTGELFF. Full variable domain (missing parts from reference TRBV11-3 and TRBJ2-2): EAGVVQSPRYKIIEKKQPVAFWCNPISGHNTLYWYLQNLGQGPELLIRYENEEAVDDSQLPKDRFSAERLKGVDSTLKIQPAELGDSAVYLCASSLGWSDTGELFFGEGSRLTVL.

V usage is TRBV7-2 and J usage is TRBJ1-6; D unresolved. The V end was cut by 4 bases, the J end by 8 bases, with 6 bases between. CDR3 length: 12 residues. Germline V CDR1 and CDR2: SGHTA, FQGNSA. DNA for the CDR3: TGTGCCAGCAGCTCCAATCATTCACCCCTCCACTTT. Residues: CASSSNHSPLHF.

The J gene is TRBJ2-1, the V gene TRBV7-3; 7 bases agree with TRBD1. With V trimmed by 5 bases and J by 2 bases, 6 bases remained unmatched. This CDR3 contains 15 residues. Germline V CDR1 and CDR2: SGHTA, FQGTGA. The CDR3 DNA reads as TGTGCCAGCAGCGCATTCCAGGGGGCCTACAATGAGCAGTTCTTC. This translates into CASSAFQGAYNEQFF.